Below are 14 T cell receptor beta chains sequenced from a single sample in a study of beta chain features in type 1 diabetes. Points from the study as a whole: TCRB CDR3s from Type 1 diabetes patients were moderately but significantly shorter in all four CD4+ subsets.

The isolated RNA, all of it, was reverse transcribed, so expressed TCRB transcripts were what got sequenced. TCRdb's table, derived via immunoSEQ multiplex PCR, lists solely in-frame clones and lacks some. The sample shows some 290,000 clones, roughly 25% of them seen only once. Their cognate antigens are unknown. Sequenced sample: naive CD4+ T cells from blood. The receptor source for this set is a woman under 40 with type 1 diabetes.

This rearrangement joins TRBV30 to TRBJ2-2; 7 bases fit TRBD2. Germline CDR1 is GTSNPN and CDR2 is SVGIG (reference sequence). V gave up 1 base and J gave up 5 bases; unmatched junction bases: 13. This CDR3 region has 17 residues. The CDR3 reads CAWSANPSGLWTGELFF. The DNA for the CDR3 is TGTGCCTGGAGTGCTAACCCTAGCGGTCTTTGGACCGGGGAGCTGTTTTTT.

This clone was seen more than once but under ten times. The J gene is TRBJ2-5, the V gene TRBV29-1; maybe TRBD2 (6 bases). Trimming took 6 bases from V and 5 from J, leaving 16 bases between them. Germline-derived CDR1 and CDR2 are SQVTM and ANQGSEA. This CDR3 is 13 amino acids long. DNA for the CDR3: TGCAGCGTGGCCAGGGAGGCTGAGGAGACCCAGTACTTC. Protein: CSVAREAEETQYF.

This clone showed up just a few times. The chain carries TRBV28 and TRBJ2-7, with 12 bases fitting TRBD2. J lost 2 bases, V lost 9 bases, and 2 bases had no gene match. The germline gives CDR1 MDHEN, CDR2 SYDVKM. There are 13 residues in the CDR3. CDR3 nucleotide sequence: TGTGCCAGTAGGACTAGCGGGACCTACGAGCAGTACTTC. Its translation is CASRTSGTYEQYF.

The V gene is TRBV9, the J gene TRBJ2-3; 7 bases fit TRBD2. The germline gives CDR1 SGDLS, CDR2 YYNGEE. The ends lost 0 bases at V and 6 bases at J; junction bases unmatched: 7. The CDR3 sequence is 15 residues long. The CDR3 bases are TGTGCCAGCAGCGTAGGGGCGGGAGACGCGGATACGCAGTATTTT. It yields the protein CASSVGAGDADTQYF.

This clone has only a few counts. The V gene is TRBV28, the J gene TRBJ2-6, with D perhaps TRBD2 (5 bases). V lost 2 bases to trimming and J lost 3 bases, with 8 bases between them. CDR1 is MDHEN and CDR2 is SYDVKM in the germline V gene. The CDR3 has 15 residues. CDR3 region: CASSLVGSGANVLTF. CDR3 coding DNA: TGTGCCAGCAGTTTAGTAGGGAGTGGGGCCAACGTCCTGACTTTC. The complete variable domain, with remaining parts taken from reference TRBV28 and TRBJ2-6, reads DVKVTQSSRYLVKRTGEKVFLECVQDMDHENMFWYRQDPGLGLRLIYFSYDVKMKEKGDIPEGYSVSREKKERFSLILESASTNQTSMYLCASSLVGSGANVLTFGAGSRLTVL.

The CDR3 spells CASSPPGQGAPVTQYF. The CDR3 coding sequence is TGTGCCAGCTCCCCTCCGGGACAGGGGGCCCCTGTTACGCAGTATTTT. This chain joins TRBV18 and TRBJ2-3, with TRBD1 matching over 12 bases. There are 16 residues in the CDR3. With 6 bases clipped from V and 8 bases from J, the junction kept 12 bases outside the gene matches. Germline loops: CDR1 KGHSH, CDR2 LQKENI.

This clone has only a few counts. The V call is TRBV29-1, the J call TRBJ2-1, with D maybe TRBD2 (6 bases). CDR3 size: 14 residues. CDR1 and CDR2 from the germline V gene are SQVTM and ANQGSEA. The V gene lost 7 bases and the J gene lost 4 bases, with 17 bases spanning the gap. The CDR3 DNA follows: TGCAGCGCAATTGGGGGAGGTGGGTACAATGAGCAGTTCTTC. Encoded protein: CSAIGGGGYNEQFF.

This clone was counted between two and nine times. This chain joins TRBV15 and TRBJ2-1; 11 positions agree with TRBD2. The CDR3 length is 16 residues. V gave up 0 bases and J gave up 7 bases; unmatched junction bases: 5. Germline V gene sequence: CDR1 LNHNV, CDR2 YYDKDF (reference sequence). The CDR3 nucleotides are TGTGCCACCAGCAGAGATACTAGCGGGGGAGTTAATGAGCAGTTCTTC. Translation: CATSRDTSGGVNEQFF.

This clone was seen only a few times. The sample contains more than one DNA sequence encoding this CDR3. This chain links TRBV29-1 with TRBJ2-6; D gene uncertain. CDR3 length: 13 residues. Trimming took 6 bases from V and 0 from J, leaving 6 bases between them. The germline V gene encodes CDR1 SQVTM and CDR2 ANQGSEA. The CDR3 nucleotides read TGCAGCGTCCGGAGCTCTGGGGCCAACGTCCTGACTTTC. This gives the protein CSVRSSGANVLTF.

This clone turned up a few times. CDR3: CASSERDRREYEQYF. Here the CDR3 DNA reads TGTGCCAGCAGTGAAAGGGACAGGAGAGAGTACGAGCAGTACTTC. This sequence joins TRBV2 and TRBJ2-7; 8 nucleotides match TRBD1. From germline, CDR1 is SNHLY and CDR2 FYNNEI. V shed 2 bases, J shed 4 bases, and the junction held 7 bases outside the gene matches. This CDR3 contains 15 residues. The whole variable domain, filled in from reference TRBV2 and TRBJ2-7, reads EPEVTQTPSHQVTQMGQEVILRCVPISNHLYFYWYRQILGQKVEFLVSFYNNEISEKSEIFDDQFSVERPDGSNFTLKIRSTKLEDSAMYFCASSERDRREYEQYFGPGTRLTVT.

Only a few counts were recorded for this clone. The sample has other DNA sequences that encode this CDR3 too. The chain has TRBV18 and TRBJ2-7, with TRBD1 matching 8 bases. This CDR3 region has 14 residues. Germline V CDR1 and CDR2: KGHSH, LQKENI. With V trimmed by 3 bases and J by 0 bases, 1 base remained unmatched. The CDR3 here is CASSPDRDSYEQYF. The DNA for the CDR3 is TGTGCCAGCTCACCGGACAGGGACTCCTACGAGCAGTACTTC. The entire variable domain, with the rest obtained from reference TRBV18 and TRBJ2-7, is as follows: NAGVMQNPRHLVRRRGQEARLRCSPMKGHSHVYWYRQLPEEGLKFMVYLQKENIIDESGMPKERFSAEFPKEGPSILRIQQVVRGDSAAYFCASSPDRDSYEQYFGPGTRLTVT.

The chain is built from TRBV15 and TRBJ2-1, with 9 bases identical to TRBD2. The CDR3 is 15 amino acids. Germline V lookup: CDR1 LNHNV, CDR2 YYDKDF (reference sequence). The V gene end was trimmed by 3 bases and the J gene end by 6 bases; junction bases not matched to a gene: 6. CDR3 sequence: CATSSSSGRFNEQFF. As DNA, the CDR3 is TGTGCCACCAGCAGTAGCAGCGGGAGGTTCAATGAGCAGTTCTTC.

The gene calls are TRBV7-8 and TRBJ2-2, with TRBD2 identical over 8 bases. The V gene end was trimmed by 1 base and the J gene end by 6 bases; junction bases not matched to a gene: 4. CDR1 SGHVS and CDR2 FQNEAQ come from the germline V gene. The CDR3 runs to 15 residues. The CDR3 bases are TGTGCCAGCAGCTTAGACGGGAGGGCCTCCGGGGAGCTGTTTTTT. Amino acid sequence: CASSLDGRASGELFF.

CDR3 in amino acids: CASSPLAGAYNEQFF. CDR3 in DNA: TGTGCCAGCAGCCCACTAGCGGGAGCCTACAATGAGCAGTTCTTC. The rearrangement uses TRBV5-4 and TRBJ2-1, with 11 bases matching TRBD2. CDR1 is SGHNT, CDR2 YYREEE, per germline (reference sequence). Unmatched junction bases numbered 2, after V lost 4 bases and J lost 2 bases. The CDR3 is 15 amino acids.